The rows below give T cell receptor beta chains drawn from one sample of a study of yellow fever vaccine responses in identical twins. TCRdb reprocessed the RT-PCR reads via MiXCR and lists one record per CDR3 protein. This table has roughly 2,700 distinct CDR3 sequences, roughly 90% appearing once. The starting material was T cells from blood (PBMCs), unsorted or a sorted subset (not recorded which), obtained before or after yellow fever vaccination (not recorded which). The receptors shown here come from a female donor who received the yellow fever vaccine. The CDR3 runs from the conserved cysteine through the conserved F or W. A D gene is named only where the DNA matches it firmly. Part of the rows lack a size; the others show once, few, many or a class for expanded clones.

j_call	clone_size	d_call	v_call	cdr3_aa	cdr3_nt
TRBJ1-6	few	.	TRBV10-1	CASSELVGSSPLHF	TGCGCCAGCAGTGAGTTGGTGGGAAGTTCACCCCTCCACTTT
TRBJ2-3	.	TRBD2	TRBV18	CASSPPPGGATDTQYF	TGTGCCAGCTCACCACCTCCGGGGGGAGCCACAGATACGCAGTATTTT
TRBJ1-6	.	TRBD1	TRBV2	CASSPTGDSSPLHF	TGTGCCAGCAGTCCGACAGGGGATAGTTCACCCCTCCACTTT
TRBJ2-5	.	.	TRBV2	CASSQQGRETQYF	TGTGCCAGCAGTCAACAGGGGAGGGAGACCCAGTACTTC
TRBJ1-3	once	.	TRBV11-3	CASSLGFGARSGNTIYF	TGTGCCAGCAGCTTAGGATTCGGGGCTCGCTCTGGAAACACCATATATTTT
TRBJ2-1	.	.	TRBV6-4	CASRASGEPHNEQFF	TGTGCCAGCAGGGCCTCGGGGGAACCCCACAATGAGCAGTTCTTC
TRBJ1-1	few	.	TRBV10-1	CASSATHGEAFF	TGCGCCAGCAGTGCGACACATGGTGAAGCTTTCTTT
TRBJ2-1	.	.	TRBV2	CASSELGGLVNEQFF	TGTGCCAGCAGTGAGCTTGGCGGGCTAGTCAATGAGCAGTTCTTC
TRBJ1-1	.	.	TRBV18	CASSPPVPTEAFF	TGTGCCAGCTCACCACCAGTCCCCACTGAAGCTTTCTTT
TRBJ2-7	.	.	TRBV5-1	CASSLVVTGHHEQYF	TGCGCCAGCAGCTTGGTTGTGACAGGACATCACGAGCAGTACTTC
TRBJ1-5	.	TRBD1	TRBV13	CASRTQGGYQPQHF	TGTGCCAGCAGAACCCAGGGGGGGTATCAGCCCCAGCATTTT
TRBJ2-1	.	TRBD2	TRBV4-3	CASSQVWMGLAYPYNEQFF	TGCGCCAGCAGCCAAGTTTGGATGGGACTAGCGTACCCCTACAATGAGCAGTTCTTC
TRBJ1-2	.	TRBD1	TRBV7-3	CASSFTGQGVDYTF	TGTGCCAGCAGCTTTACGGGACAGGGAGTCGACTACACCTTC
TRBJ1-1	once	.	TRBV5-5	CASSQRPTGEAFF	TGTGCCAGCAGCCAACGACCTACAGGGGAAGCTTTCTTT
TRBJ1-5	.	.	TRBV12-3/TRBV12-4	CASSYVWNQPQHF	TGTGCCAGCAGTTACGTGTGGAATCAGCCCCAGCATTTT
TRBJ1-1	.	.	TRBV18	CASSRDREAFF	TGTGCCAGCTCCCGCGACAGGGAAGCTTTCTTT
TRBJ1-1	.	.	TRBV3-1	CASSQERLSEAFF	TGTGCCAGCAGCCAAGAAAGGTTGTCGGAAGCTTTCTTT
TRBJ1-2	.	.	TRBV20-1	CSALVGLDYGYTF	TGCAGTGCTCTGGTTGGTTTAGACTATGGCTACACCTTC
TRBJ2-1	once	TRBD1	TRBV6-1	CASADFQGAHNEQFF	TGTGCCAGCGCGGATTTTCAGGGGGCACACAATGAGCAGTTCTTC
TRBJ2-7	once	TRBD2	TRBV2	CASRALAGGKYEQYF	TGTGCCAGCAGGGCACTAGCGGGAGGGAAGTACGAGCAGTACTTC
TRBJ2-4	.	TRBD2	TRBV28	CASSPSGGGKNIQYF	TGTGCCAGCAGCCCCAGCGGGGGGGGCAAAAACATTCAGTACTTC
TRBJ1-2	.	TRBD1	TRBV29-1	CSVERTGADGYTF	TGCAGCGTTGAAAGGACAGGGGCTGATGGCTACACCTTC
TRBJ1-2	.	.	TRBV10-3	CAIGTRDRAGYTF	TGTGCCATCGGGACCCGAGACCGCGCTGGCTACACCTTC
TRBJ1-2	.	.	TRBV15	CATSAGREYGYTF	TGTGCCACCAGTGCAGGGCGGGAGTATGGCTACACCTTC
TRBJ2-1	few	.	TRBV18	CASSPPMENEQFF	TGTGCCAGCTCACCACCGATGGAGAATGAGCAGTTCTTC
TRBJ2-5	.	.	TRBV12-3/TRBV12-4	CASSLRGRETQYF	TGTGCCAGCAGTTTACGGGGTCGGGAGACCCAGTACTTC
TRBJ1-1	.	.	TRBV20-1	CSARHWDTEAFF	TGCAGTGCTAGACATTGGGACACTGAAGCTTTCTTT
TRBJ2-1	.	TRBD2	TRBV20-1	CSAARVLAGASNEQFF	TGCAGTGCTGCGAGGGTACTAGCGGGGGCGAGCAATGAGCAGTTCTTC
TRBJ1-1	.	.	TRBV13	CASSTGKIEAFF	TGTGCCAGCAGCACAGGGAAAATTGAAGCTTTCTTT
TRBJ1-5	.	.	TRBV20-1	CSAPVGGTNQPQHF	TGCAGCGCCCCGGTGGGAGGGACCAATCAGCCCCAGCATTTT
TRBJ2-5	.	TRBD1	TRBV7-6	CASSPSTGALGETQYF	TGTGCCAGCAGCCCTTCAACAGGGGCGTTGGGGGAGACCCAGTACTTC
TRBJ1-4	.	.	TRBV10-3	CAASRGLNEKLFF	TGTGCCGCCTCCCGGGGACTTAATGAAAAACTGTTTTTT
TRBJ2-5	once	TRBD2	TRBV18	CASSPVAGSGETQYF	TGTGCCAGCTCACCGGTAGCGGGGTCCGGTGAGACCCAGTACTTC
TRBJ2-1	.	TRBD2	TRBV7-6	CASSLLASGGYNEQFF	TGTGCCAGCAGCTTACTTGCTAGCGGGGGTTACAATGAGCAGTTCTTC
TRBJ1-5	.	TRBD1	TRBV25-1	CASRETGENQPQHF	TGTGCCAGCAGAGAAACAGGGGAAAATCAGCCCCAGCATTTT
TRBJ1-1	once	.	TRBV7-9	CASSQNIIGAFF	TGTGCCAGCAGCCAAAATATAATCGGGGCTTTCTTT
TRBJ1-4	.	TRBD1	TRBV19	CASNPDRGGHIEKLFF	TGTGCCAGTAACCCGGACAGGGGGGGACATATTGAAAAACTGTTTTTT
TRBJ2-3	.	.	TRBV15	CATSRGGRQSSTDTQYF	TGTGCCACCAGCAGAGGTGGCAGGCAGTCTAGCACAGATACGCAGTATTTT
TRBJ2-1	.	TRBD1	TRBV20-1	CSARSSGQGGDEQFF	TGCAGTGCTAGATCCTCGGGACAGGGGGGAGATGAGCAGTTCTTC
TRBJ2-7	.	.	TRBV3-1	CASSMYSSYEQYF	TGTGCCAGCTCCATGTACAGCTCCTACGAGCAGTACTTC
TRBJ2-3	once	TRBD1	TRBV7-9	CASSSGQGSTDTQYF	TGTGCCAGCAGCTCGGGACAGGGGAGCACAGATACGCAGTATTTT